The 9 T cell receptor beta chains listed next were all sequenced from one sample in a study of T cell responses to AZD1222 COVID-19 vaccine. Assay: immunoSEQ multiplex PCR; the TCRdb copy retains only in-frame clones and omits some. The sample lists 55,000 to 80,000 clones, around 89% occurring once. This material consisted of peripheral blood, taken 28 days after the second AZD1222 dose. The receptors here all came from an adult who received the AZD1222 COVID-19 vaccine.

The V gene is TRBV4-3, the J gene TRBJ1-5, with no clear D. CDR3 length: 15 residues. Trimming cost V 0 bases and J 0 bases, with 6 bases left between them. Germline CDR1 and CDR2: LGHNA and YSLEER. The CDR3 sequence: CASSQDGSSNQPQHF. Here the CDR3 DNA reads TGCGCCAGCAGCCAAGACGGATCTAGCAATCAGCCCCAGCATTTT.

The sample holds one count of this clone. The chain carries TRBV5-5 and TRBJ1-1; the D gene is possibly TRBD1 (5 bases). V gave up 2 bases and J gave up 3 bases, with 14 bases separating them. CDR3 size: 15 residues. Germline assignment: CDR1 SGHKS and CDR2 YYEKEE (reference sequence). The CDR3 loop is CASSLALGTYTEAFF. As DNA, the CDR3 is TGTGCCAGCAGCTTAGCTCTTGGGACTTACACTGAAGCTTTCTTT.

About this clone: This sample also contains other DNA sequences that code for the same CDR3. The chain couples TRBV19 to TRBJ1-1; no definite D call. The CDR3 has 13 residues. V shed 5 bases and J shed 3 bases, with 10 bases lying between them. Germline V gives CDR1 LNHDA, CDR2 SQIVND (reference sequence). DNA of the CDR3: TGTGCCAGTAGTGAGGGTAAAGACACTGAAGCTTTCTTT. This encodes CASSEGKDTEAFF.

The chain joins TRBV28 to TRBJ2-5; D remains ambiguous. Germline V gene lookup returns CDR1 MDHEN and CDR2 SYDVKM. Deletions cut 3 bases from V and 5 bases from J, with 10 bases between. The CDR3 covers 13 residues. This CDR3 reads CASSLGRRETQYF. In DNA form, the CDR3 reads TGTGCCAGCAGTTTGGGCAGGCGCGAGACCCAGTACTTC.

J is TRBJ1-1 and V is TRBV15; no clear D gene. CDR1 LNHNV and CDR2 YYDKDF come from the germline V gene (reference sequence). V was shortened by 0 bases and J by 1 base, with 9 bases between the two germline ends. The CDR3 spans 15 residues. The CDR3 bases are TGTGCCACCAGCAGAGATCTCTCCACGAACACTGAAGCTTTCTTT. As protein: CATSRDLSTNTEAFF.

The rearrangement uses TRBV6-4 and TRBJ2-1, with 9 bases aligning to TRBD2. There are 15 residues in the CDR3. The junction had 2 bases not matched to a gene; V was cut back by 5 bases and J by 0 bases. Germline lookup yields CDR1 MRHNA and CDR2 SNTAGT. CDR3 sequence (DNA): TGTGCCAGCAGTTTAGCGGGAGACTCCTACAATGAGCAGTTCTTC. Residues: CASSLAGDSYNEQFF.

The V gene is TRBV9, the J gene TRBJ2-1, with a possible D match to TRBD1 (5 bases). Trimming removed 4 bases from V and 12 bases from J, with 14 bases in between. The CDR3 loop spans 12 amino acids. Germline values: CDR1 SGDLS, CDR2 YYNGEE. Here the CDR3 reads CASSKDTGGQFF. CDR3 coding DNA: TGTGCCAGCAGCAAGGACACCGGCGGGCAGTTCTTC.

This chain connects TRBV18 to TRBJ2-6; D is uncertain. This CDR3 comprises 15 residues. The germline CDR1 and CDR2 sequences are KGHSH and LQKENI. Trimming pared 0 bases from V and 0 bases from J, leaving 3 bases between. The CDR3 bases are TGTGCCAGCTCACCACCGAACTCTGGGGCCAACGTCCTGACTTTC. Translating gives CASSPPNSGANVLTF.

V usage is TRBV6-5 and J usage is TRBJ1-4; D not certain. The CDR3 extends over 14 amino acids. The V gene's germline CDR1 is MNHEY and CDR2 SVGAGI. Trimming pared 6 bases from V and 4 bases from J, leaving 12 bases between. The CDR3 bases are TGTGCCAGCAGACCCCGGGTCCTTAATGAAAAACTGTTTTTT. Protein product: CASRPRVLNEKLFF.